This T cell receptor beta chain was recovered during a study of blood T cell repertoires in COVID-19 (dated by TCRdb to 2020 to 2021). As for the study more broadly: Samples from collaborators originated in the United States, Italy and Spain and spanned both the acute and convalescent phases of COVID-19. The material from the prospective study consisted of cDNA or gDNA derived from T cells, B-cell-depleted T cells, or PBMCs. Deeply sampled blood TCRbeta repertoires from subjects exposed to, actively infected with, or recovered from COVID-19 were included in the dataset. The repertoires were released in a freely available public database meant as a resource for research on the immune response to SARS-CoV-2. The samples were drawn from two sources: the first 160 participants of the ongoing ImmuneRACE study, and 1,254 subjects contributed by 6 global collaborators. The sample metadata nearly always contained a de-identified subject ID, COVID-19 status, age in years and sex. Where available, HLA class I and class II types were obtained from metadata supplied by the sample provider rather than from assay-based typing.

Collaborating institutions collected whole blood in K2EDTA tubes following their own protocols. Collaborator samples were shipped for TCRbeta analysis as frozen whole blood, isolated PBMCs, or DNA extracted from either sample type. About this clone: No cognate antigen has been identified for it. The record has no base qualities; no much larger clone is one base away.

According to the germline V gene, CDR1 reads SGHTA and CDR2 reads FQGNSA. The CDR3 has 19 amino acids, counting the end cysteine and phenylalanine. Just the 57-base CDR3 DNA is kept, in frame starting at base 1. Trimming removed 4 bases from V and 5 bases from J, leaving 29 bases between the germline ends. TCRbeta CDR3 regions were amplified from genomic DNA by means of the immunoSEQ Assay, a bias-controlled multiplex PCR. Per the authors' processing: Nucleated cell counts per sample were estimated from amplification of reference gene primers within the assay. To quantify the absolute abundance of each unique TCRbeta CDR3 rearrangement, sequence reads were collapsed and filtered. For each sample, productive Simpson clonality was calculated as the square root of Simpson's diversity index across productive rearrangements. TCRdb obtained this table from immuneACCESS and retained in-frame rearrangements with V and J assigned. These tables miss some clones; where compared with another copy, unresolved V genes account for less than half of the shortfall, and the remainder is unexplained. Clone size and the V and J calls come from that table; the DNA yielded D and trimming. Present in this sample are fewer than 400,000 clones, roughly 86% of which were seen just once. The ten largest account for 3% of the sample.

Paper-wide results and their limitations: The quantity of clinical and demographic metadata differed by source and by participant and was supplied without curation.

The sequence joins TRBV7-2 to TRBJ2-5, with TRBD2 as a weak D call on 6 bases. Sequences were obtained from peripheral blood. The clonotype originates from a human donor in a cohort sampled during active COVID-19. In nucleotide form, the sequence is TGTGCCAGCAGCTCCCCTGTTGGGCGGGGCGGCTTCTATCGGGAGACCCAGTACTTC. It codes for CASSSPVGRGGFYRETQYF.